This T cell receptor (beta chain) was identified during a study of cytomegalovirus exposure and HLA in healthy donors. Vbeta (60) and Jbeta (13) primers were used in the PCR. Measured with immunoSEQ multiplex PCR; TCRdb has only the in-frame clones, and not every one. Its table records approximately 50,000 clones. Study-wide findings and caveats: CMV serostatus stood as the only immune exposure information on hand. There were some public TCRs occurring in many donors, but most TCR sequences were rare.

V was pared by 7 bases and J by 2 bases, with 7 bases of the junction left unmatched. The CDR3 has 15 residues. The germline CDR1 and CDR2 sequences are MNHNY and SVGAGI (reference sequence). A word on this clone: Its antigen is currently unknown.

The origin of this receptor is a woman in her forties in good health and CMV-seronegative. The sequenced material came from PBMCs. The chain is built from TRBV6-6 and TRBJ1-5, with 8 nucleotides matching TRBD1. The CDR3 DNA is TGTGCCAGCATCCTAGACAGGGGCGGCAATCAGCCCCAGCATTTT. As protein: CASILDRGGNQPQHF.